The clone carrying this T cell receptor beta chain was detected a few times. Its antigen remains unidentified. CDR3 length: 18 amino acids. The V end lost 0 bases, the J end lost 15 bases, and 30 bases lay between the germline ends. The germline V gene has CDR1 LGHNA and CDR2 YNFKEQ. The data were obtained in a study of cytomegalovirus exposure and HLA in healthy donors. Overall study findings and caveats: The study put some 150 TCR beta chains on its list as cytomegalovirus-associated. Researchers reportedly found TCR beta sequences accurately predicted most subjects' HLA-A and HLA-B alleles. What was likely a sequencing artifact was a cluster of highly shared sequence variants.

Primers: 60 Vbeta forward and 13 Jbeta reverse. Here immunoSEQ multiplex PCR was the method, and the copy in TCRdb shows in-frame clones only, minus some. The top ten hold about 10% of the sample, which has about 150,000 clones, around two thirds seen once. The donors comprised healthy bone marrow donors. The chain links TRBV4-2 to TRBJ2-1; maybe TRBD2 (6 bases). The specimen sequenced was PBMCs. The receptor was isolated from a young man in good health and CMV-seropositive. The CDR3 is CASSQDPFSRAGLVRAFF. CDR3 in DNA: TGTGCCAGCAGCCAAGACCCCTTTTCCCGGGCGGGGCTAGTGCGTGCGTTCTTC.